These 20 T cell receptor beta chains were sequenced from one sample in a study of post-analysis software for immune sequencing data (dated by TCRdb to about 2015). Antigens for these TCRs are unknown. Results the study describes overall, beyond this receptor: Significantly higher frequencies in patients than in controls were found for roughly 5 TRBV segments, including TRBV5-6, TRBV5-1 and TRBV20-1.

The method behind the library was PCR. Instrument used: Illumina HiSeq 2500. To reduce PCR and sequencing biases, unique molecular identifiers were incorporated into the TCR beta cDNA libraries. TCRdb's own reprocessing of the public reads used fastp at Q25 and MiXCR and kept productive beta chains. Under each unique CDR3 protein, matching rows form one entry showing the most common genes and DNA. The table for this sample lists about 770,000 distinct CDR3 sequences; 46% of them were counted only once. The ten largest clones take up approximately 4.4% of the sample. Sample: blood. The receptors shown here come from a girl aged 10 to 17 with multiple sclerosis.

The chain uses TRBV7-9 and TRBJ2-7; D ambiguous. The DNA matches TRBJ2-5 better at its end, which makes the J call doubtful. The CDR3 has 12 amino acids. Germline CDR1 is SEHNR and CDR2 is FQNEAQ (reference sequence). The CDR3 DNA reads as TGTGCCAGCAGCTCAACCGTGGAGACCCAGTACTTC. Amino acids: CASSSTVETQYF.

Note on this clonotype: Germline is not matched at one junction end, which may reflect a read error. This chain joins TRBV12-3 or TRBV12-4 and TRBJ2-3, with D uncertain. The CDR3 length is 12 residues. The DNA for the CDR3 is TGTGCCAGCAGTTTAGTAACAGATACGGAGTATTTT. This gives the protein CASSLVTDTEYF.

The chain employs TRBV28 and TRBJ2-3, with TRBD1 matching over 7 bases. Germline CDR1 MDHEN, CDR2 SYDVKM. The CDR3 has 12 amino acids. The CDR3 DNA reads TGTACAACAGGGGTTAGTGGAGATACGCAGTATTTT. This encodes CTTGVSGDTQYF. Based on the CDR3 plus reference TRBV28 and TRBJ2-3, the full variable domain is DVKVTQSSRYLVKRTGEKVFLECVQDMDHENMFWYRQDPGLGLRLIYFSYDVKMKEKGDIPEGYSVSREKKERFSLILESASTNQTSMYLCTTGVSGDTQYFGPGTRLTVL.

The chain is built from TRBV7-2 and TRBJ2-3; 10 bases agree with TRBD2. The CDR3 extends over 16 amino acids. CDR1 and CDR2 (germline): SGHTA, FQGNSA. The V and J ends lost 5 bases and 1 base, in that order; junction bases with no gene match: 6. CDR3 loop: CASSEGGTSGTDTQYF. In DNA, the CDR3 is TGTGCCAGCAGCGAGGGCGGGACTAGCGGCACAGATACGCAGTATTTT.

The chain carries TRBV4-1 and TRBJ1-1, with TRBD1 identical over 12 bases. This CDR3 has 15 amino acids. The germline CDR1 and CDR2 sequences are MGHRA and YSYEKL. The junction had 2 bases not matched to a gene; V was cut back by 1 base and J by 5 bases. This CDR3 reads CASSQGDRGRTEAFF. CDR3 in DNA: TGCGCCAGCAGCCAAGGGGACAGGGGGCGGACTGAAGCTTTCTTT.

V is TRBV7-8 and J is TRBJ2-1, with 11 nucleotides matching TRBD2. This CDR3 comprises 17 residues. The germline gives CDR1 SGHVS, CDR2 FQNEAQ. J gave up 6 bases and V 5 bases, and 12 bases lay outside the gene matches. CDR3 bases: TGTGCCAGCAGCCCAAGACCCAGACTAGCGGGATTCAATGAGCAGTTCTTC. It specifies CASSPRPRLAGFNEQFF.

This sequence joins TRBV20-1 and TRBJ2-1; 10 bases are a match to TRBD2. Germline CDR1 is DFQATT and CDR2 is SNEGSKA (reference sequence). Losses at the gene ends were 5 bases for V and 7 bases for J; bases not matched to a gene: 5. The CDR3 extends over 13 amino acids. Written as DNA, the CDR3 is TGCAGTGCTGTTCTAGCGGGAGAAAATGAGCAGTTCTTC. It is translated as CSAVLAGENEQFF.

The chain employs TRBV12-3 or TRBV12-4 and TRBJ2-4, with 11 positions matching TRBD2. The DNA end lines up better with TRBJ2-7; the J call may be wrong. The CDR3 is 16 residues long. The CDR3, as DNA: TGTGCCAGCAGTTATCCCCCCGGGACTAGCGGCTACGAGCAGTACTTC. Translation: CASSYPPGTSGYEQYF.

The V call is TRBV20-1, the J call TRBJ1-2; the D gene is possibly TRBD1 (5 bases). Trimming took 6 bases from V and 4 from J, leaving 15 bases between them. This CDR3 region has 13 residues. Germline loops: CDR1 DFQATT, CDR2 SNEGSKA (reference sequence). CDR3 bases: TGCAGTGCCACTCAGGGATCCCTCTATGGCTACACCTTC. Translating gives CSATQGSLYGYTF.

V usage is TRBV11-2 and J usage is TRBJ2-3; TRBD1 aligns across 7 bases. This CDR3 region has 16 residues. Trimming removed 5 bases from V and 2 bases from J; junction bases left unmatched: 10. Germline values: CDR1 SGHAT, CDR2 FQNNGV. The CDR3 sequence: CASSAGQDRYTDTQYF. The CDR3 DNA is TGTGCCAGCAGCGCGGGCCAGGACAGGTACACAGATACGCAGTATTTT.

This chain links TRBV7-6 with TRBJ2-3; D not resolved. Per germline, CDR1 SGHVS and CDR2 FNYEAQ. The CDR3 length is 14 residues. Trimming shortened V by 4 bases and J by 4 bases, and 12 bases separated the two germline ends. CDR3 sequence: CASSSPLIPDTQYF. CDR3 bases: TGTGCCAGCAGCTCCCCCCTTATCCCAGATACGCAGTATTTT.

The rearrangement uses TRBV4-3 and TRBJ2-1; the match to TRBD2 covers 14 bases. The CDR3 contains 19 residues. Germline V gives CDR1 LGHNA, CDR2 YSLEER. The junction had 10 bases not matched to a gene; V was cut back by 2 bases and J by 4 bases. The chain's CDR3 is CASSQLLWGTSGRYNEQFF. The CDR3 nucleotides are TGCGCCAGCAGCCAACTGCTTTGGGGGACTAGCGGGAGATACAATGAGCAGTTCTTC.

V is TRBV29-1 and J is TRBJ2-7, with TRBD1 matching 8 bases. The J call may be faulty, since TRBJ2-5 better matches the DNA end. Germline loops: CDR1 SQVTM, CDR2 ANQGSEA. The CDR3 is 12 residues long. In DNA form, the CDR3 reads TGCAGTGTCCGCCGGACAGGGGAGACCCAGTACTTC. Translation: CSVRRTGETQYF.

This clonotype was seen a handful of times. This chain uses TRBV10-3 with TRBJ1-2, with 9 bases matching TRBD1. After removal of 6 bases from V and 3 bases from J, the junction contained 8 bases not matched to a gene. The CDR3 covers 15 residues. CDR1 is ENHRY, CDR2 SYGVKD, per germline. CDR3 sequence: CAISTGTGPHYGYTF. The CDR3 region has the DNA TGTGCCATCAGCACAGGGACAGGGCCTCACTATGGCTACACCTTC.

The rearrangement joins TRBV7-6 to TRBJ2-7; D remains unclear. The germline gives CDR1 SGHVS, CDR2 FNYEAQ. V lost 1 base to trimming and J lost 1 base, with 17 bases between them. This CDR3 is built from 17 residues. This CDR3 reads CASSLGVGQALSYEQYF. In DNA, the CDR3 is TGTGCCAGCAGCTTAGGTGTAGGGCAGGCGTTATCCTACGAGCAGTACTTC.

The chain employs TRBV15 and TRBJ2-1; tentatively, D is TRBD1 (6 bases). Deletions cut 3 bases from V and 4 bases from J, with 19 bases between. Germline V gene data show CDR1 as LNHNV and CDR2 as YYDKDF (reference sequence). The CDR3 spans 17 residues. The CDR3 DNA is TGTGCCACCAGCAGTGGGGGCCTTCCCCCGTCTTACAATGAGCAGTTCTTC. It encodes CATSSGGLPPSYNEQFF.

This chain joins TRBV6-5 and TRBJ2-7, with D perhaps assigned TRBD1 or TRBD2 (5 bases each). Germline loops: CDR1 MNHEY, CDR2 SVGAGI. CDR3 length equals 13 residues. V dropped 6 bases and J dropped 2 bases, with 11 bases sitting between them. The CDR3 here is CASRPRGPYEQYF. DNA for the CDR3: TGTGCCAGCAGACCTCGGGGCCCCTACGAGCAGTACTTC.

V is TRBV3-1 and J is TRBJ2-2, with TRBD2 identical over 7 bases. Germline V lookup: CDR1 LGHDT, CDR2 YNNKEL (reference sequence). Unmatched junction bases numbered 8, after V lost 3 bases and J lost 1 base. CDR3 length: 17 residues. This CDR3 is CASSHARGGVNTGELFF. The CDR3 DNA is TGTGCCAGCAGCCACGCCCGGGGAGGGGTGAACACCGGGGAGCTGTTTTTT.

CDR3 amino acids: CASSLGEAQPQHF. The DNA of the CDR3 is TGTGCCAGCAGCTTAGGTGAGGCTCAGCCCCAGCATTTT. This chain connects TRBV7-6 to TRBJ1-5; D is uncertain. CDR1 SGHVS and CDR2 FNYEAQ come from the germline V gene. The length of the CDR3 is 13 residues. Trimming stripped 1 base from V and 6 bases from J, with 7 bases between.

The V gene is TRBV7-8, the J gene TRBJ2-7, with D possibly being TRBD2 (5 bases). V dropped 7 bases and J dropped 4 bases, with 14 bases sitting between them. The germline gives CDR1 SGHVS, CDR2 FQNEAQ. CDR3 size: 13 residues. The CDR3 DNA is TGTGCCAGCATGCGGAGGTTGGGGTACGAGCAGTACTTC. It encodes CASMRRLGYEQYF.